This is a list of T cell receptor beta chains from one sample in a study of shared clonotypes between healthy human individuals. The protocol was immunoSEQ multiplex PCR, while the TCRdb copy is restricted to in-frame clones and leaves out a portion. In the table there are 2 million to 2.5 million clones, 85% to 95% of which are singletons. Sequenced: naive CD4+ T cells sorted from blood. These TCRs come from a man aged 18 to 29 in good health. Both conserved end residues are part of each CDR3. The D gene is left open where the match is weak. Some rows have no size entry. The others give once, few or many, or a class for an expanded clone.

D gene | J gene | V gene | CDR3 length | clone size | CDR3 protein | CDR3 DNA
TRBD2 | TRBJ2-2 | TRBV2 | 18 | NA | CASTPTGGFNFRTGELFF | TGTGCCAGCACTCCAACGGGAGGCTTTAACTTCCGAACCGGGGAGCTGTTTTTT
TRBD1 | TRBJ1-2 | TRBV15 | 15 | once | CATSTDHRGQQGYTF | TGTGCCACCAGCACAGACCACAGGGGGCAACAAGGCTACACCTTC
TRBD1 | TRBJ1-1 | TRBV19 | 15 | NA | CATNPGQGIGTEAFF | TGTGCCACCAATCCGGGACAGGGGATCGGGACTGAAGCTTTCTTT
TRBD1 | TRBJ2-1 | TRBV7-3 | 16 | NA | CASSSGQGRRSNEQFF | TGTGCCAGCAGCTCCGGACAGGGCCGACGTTCCAATGAGCAGTTCTTC
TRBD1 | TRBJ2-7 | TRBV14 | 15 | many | CASSRTGLLKYEQYF | TGTGCCAGCAGCCGGACAGGCCTTCTCAAGTACGAGCAGTACTTC
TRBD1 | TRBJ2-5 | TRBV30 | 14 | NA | CAWDRGVGQETQYF | TGTGCCTGGGACAGGGGGGTAGGTCAAGAGACCCAGTACTTC
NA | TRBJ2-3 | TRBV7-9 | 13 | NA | CASSLAGSNTQYF | TGTGCCAGCAGCTTGGCAGGGTCAAATACGCAGTATTTT
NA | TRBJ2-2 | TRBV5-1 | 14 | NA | CASSSGFDTGELFF | TGCGCCAGCAGCTCCGGATTCGACACCGGGGAGCTGTTTTTT
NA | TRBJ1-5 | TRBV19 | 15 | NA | CASSPDGGGNQPQHF | TGTGCCAGTTCCCCGGACGGAGGGGGAAATCAGCCCCAGCATTTT
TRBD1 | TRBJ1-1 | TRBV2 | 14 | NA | CASHRGPLDTEAFF | TGTGCCAGCCACAGGGGGCCGTTGGACACTGAAGCTTTCTTT
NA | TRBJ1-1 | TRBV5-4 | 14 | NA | CASSPDRENTEAFF | TGTGCCAGCAGCCCGGACCGAGAAAACACTGAAGCTTTCTTT
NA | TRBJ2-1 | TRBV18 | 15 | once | CASSPILVTYNEQFF | TGTGCCAGCTCGCCAATACTGGTCACCTACAATGAGCAGTTCTTC
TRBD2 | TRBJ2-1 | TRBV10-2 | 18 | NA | CASSATSGRTVSYNEQFF | TGCGCCAGCAGTGCAACTAGCGGGAGAACTGTATCCTACAATGAGCAGTTCTTC
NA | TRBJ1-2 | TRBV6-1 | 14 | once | CASSEGVGNYGYTF | TGTGCCAGCAGTGAAGGAGTCGGAAACTATGGCTACACCTTC
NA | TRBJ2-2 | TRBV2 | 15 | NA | CASSRAGESTGELFF | TGTGCCAGCAGCAGGGCAGGGGAATCAACCGGGGAGCTGTTTTTT
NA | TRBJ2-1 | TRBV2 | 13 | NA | CASSEAFINEQFF | TGTGCCAGCAGTGAAGCGTTCATCAATGAGCAGTTCTTC
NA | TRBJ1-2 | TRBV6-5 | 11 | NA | CASSDNYGYTF | TGTGCCAGCAGTGATAACTATGGCTACACCTTC
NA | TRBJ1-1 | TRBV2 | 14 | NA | CASSDRVGGTEAFF | TGTGCCAGCAGTGATCGGGTTGGAGGGACTGAAGCTTTCTTT
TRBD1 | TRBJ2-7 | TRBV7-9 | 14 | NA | CASSSGTGRYEQYF | TGTGCCAGCAGCTCCGGGACAGGGAGGTACGAGCAGTACTTC
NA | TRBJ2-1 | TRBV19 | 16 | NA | CASSIEAATSYNEQFF | TGTGCCAGTAGTATAGAGGCGGCCACTTCCTACAATGAGCAGTTCTTC
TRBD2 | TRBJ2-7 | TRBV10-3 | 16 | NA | CAISGGGATSSYEQYF | TGTGCCATCAGTGGGGGAGGGGCCACTAGCTCCTACGAGCAGTACTTC
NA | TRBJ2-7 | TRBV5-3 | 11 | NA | CASSPRYEQYF | TGTGCCAGTTCCCCCCGCTACGAGCAGTACTTC
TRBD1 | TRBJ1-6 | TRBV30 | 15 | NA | CAWSARGQYNSPLHF | TGTGCCTGGAGTGCGAGGGGACAGTATAATTCACCCCTCCACTTT
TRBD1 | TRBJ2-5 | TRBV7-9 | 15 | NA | CASILDRGRQETQYF | TGTGCCAGCATTCTGGATAGGGGGCGGCAAGAGACCCAGTACTTC
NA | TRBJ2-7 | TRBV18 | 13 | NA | CASSATGSYEQYF | TGTGCCAGCTCAGCCACAGGGTCGTACGAGCAGTACTTC
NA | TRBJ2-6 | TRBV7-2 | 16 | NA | CASSQNSGSGANVLTF | TGTGCCAGCAGCCAGAACAGCGGATCTGGGGCCAACGTCCTGACTTTC
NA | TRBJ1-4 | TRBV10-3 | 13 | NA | CAISSGPGEKLFF | TGTGCCATCAGTTCAGGGCCTGGAGAAAAACTGTTTTTT
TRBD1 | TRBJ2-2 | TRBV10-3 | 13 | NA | CAIGGQGTGELFF | TGTGCCATCGGGGGACAGGGCACCGGGGAGCTGTTTTTT
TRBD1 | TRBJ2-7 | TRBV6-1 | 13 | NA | CASSWDRHYEQYF | TGTGCCAGCAGTTGGGACAGACACTACGAGCAGTACTTC
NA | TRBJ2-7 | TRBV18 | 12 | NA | CASSSESYEQYF | TGTGCCAGCTCATCGGAATCCTACGAGCAGTACTTC
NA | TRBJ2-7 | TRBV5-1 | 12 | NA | CASRDGAYEQYF | TGCGCCAGCAGGGACGGGGCCTACGAGCAGTACTTC
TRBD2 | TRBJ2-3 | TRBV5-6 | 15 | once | CASSPAGGATDTQYF | TGTGCCAGCAGCCCCGCGGGAGGAGCGACAGATACGCAGTATTTT
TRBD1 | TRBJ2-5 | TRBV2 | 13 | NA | CASSRQGTETQYF | TGTGCCAGCAGTAGACAGGGGACGGAGACCCAGTACTTC
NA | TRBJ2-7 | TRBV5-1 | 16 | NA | CASSLGAGGQGSEQYF | TGCGCCAGCAGCTTAGGAGCGGGAGGACAGGGGTCCGAGCAGTACTTC
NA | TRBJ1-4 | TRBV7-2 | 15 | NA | CASSQAPATNEKLFF | TGTGCCAGCAGCCAGGCGCCTGCAACTAATGAAAAACTGTTTTTT
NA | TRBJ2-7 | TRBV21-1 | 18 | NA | CASSNPGLAEWKAYEQYF | TGTGCCAGCAGCAATCCGGGACTAGCGGAGTGGAAAGCCTACGAGCAGTACTTC
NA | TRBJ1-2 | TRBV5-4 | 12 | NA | CASSLADSGYTF | TGTGCCAGCAGCTTGGCCGACAGTGGCTACACCTTC
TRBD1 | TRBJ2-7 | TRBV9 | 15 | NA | CASTPGQGIPYEQYF | TGTGCCAGCACCCCGGGACAGGGGATTCCCTACGAGCAGTACTTC
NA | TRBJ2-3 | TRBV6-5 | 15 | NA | CASSYSGSYTDTQYF | TGTGCCAGCAGTTACTCCGGGTCGTACACAGATACGCAGTATTTT
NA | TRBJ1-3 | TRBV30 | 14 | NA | CAWSRNRAGNTIYF | TGTGCCTGGAGCCGGAACAGGGCCGGAAACACCATATATTTT
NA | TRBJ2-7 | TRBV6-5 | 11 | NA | CASTDSYEQYF | TGTGCCAGCACCGACTCCTACGAGCAGTACTTC
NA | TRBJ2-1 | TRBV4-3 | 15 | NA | CASSPHGTYGVSMFF | TGCGCCAGCAGCCCACACGGGACATACGGGGTCAGTATGTTCTTC
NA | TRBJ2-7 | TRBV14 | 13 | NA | CASSQGGAREQYF | TGTGCCAGCAGCCAAGGCGGAGCGCGCGAGCAGTACTTC
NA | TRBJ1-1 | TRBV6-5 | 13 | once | CASSYSGAGPAFF | TGTGCCAGCAGTTACTCGGGGGCTGGCCCAGCTTTCTTT
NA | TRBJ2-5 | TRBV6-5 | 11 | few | CASSYRETQYF | TGTGCCAGCAGTTACAGGGAGACCCAGTACTTC
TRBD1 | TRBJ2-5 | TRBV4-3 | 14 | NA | CASSQDETGGTQYF | TGCGCCAGCAGCCAAGATGAGACAGGGGGGACCCAGTACTTC
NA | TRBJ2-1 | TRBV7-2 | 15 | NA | CASSLVLLSYNEQFF | TGTGCCAGCAGCTTAGTGCTTCTCTCCTACAATGAGCAGTTCTTC
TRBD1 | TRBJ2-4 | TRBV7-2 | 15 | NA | CASSFLLTGANIQYF | TGTGCCAGCAGCTTCTTACTTACAGGGGCGAACATTCAGTACTTC
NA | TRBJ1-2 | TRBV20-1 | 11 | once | CSANPGDGYTF | TGCAGTGCTAACCCGGGGGATGGCTACACCTTC
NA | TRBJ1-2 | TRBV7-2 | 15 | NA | CASSSLGAVYYGYTF | TGTGCCAGCAGCTCCCTAGGGGCCGTTTACTATGGCTACACCTTC
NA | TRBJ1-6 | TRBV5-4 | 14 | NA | CASSPPGDNSPLHF | TGTGCCAGCAGCCCCCCGGGGGATAATTCACCCCTCCACTTT
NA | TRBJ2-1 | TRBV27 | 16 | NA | CASSLRRDFTYNEQFF | TGTGCCAGCAGTTTAAGGCGGGACTTCACCTACAATGAGCAGTTCTTC
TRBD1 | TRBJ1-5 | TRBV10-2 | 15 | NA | CASLQGAWDNQPQHF | TGCGCCAGCCTCCAGGGGGCTTGGGACAATCAGCCCCAGCATTTT
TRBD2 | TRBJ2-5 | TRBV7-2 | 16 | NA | CASGRASVAGVETQYF | TGTGCCAGCGGGAGAGCCTCGGTAGCGGGAGTGGAGACCCAGTACTTC
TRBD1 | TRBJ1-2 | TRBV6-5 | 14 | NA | CASSPARGLYGYTF | TGTGCCAGCAGCCCCGCAAGGGGGCTGTATGGCTACACCTTC